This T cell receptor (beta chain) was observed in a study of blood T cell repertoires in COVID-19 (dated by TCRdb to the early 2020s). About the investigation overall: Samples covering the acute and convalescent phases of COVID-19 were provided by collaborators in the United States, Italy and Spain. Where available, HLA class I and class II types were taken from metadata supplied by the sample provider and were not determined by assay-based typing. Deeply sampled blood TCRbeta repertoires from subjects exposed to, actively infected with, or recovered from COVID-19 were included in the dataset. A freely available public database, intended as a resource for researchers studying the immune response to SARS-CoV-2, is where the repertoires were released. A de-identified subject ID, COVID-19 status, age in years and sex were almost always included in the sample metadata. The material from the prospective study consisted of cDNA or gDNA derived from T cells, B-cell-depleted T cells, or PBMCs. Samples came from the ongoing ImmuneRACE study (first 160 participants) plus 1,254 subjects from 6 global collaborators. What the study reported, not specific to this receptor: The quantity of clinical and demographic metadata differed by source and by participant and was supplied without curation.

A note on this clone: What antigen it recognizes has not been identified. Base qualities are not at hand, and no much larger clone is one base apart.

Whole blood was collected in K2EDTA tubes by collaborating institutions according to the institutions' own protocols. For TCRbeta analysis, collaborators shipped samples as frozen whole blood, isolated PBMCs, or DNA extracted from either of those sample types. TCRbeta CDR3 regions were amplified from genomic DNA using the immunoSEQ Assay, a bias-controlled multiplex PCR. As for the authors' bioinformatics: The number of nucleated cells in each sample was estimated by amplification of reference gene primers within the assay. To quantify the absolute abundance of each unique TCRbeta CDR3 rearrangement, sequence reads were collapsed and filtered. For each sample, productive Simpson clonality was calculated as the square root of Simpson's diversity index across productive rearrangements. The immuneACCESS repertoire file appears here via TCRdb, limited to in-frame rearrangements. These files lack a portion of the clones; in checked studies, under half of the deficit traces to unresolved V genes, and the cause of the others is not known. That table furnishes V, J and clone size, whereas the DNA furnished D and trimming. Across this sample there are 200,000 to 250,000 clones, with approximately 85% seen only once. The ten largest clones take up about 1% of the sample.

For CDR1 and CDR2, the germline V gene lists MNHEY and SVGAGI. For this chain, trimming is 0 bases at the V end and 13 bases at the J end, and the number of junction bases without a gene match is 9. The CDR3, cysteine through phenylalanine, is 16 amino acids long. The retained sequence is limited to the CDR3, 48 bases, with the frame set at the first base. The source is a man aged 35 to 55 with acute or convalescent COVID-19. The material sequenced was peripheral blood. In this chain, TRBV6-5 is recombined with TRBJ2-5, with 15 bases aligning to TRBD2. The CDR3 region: CASSYSSQGLAGGRYF. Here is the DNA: TGTGCCAGCAGTTACTCCTCGCAGGGACTAGCGGGGGGCCGGTACTTC.